This T cell receptor beta chain was identified during a study of vaccination and CD4 T cells after COVID-19. Study at large: The convalescents included six males and four females, and among them two were Hispanic while seven were Caucasian. Post-vaccine sampling followed dose two by a median roughly 65 days (range 14 to 241). SARS-CoV-2, HCoV-NL63, HCoV-OC43 and HCoV-229E supplied the overlapping spike peptides used to stimulate cells.

The Oncomine TCR Beta short-read assay sequenced DNA from cultured CD4+ T cells. From cultured CD4+ T cells, genomic DNA was extracted. TCRdb redid the calling of the PCR reads with MiXCR, one entry per CDR3 protein. This sample has roughly 18,000 distinct CDR3 sequences, with about 45% found just once. Worth noting for this clonotype: What it binds is unknown.

Regarding time point: late sampling 161 to 241 days after vaccination in three convalescent patients. Treatment in this sample: approximately 9-day PBMC culture with coronavirus spike peptide pools or control peptides (ViraFEST assay). Germline V CDR1 and CDR2: WNHNN, SYGVQD (reference sequence). The V end was cut by 9 bases, the J end by 2 bases, with 11 bases between. The CDR3 loop spans 14 amino acids. The TCR comes from a human donor who had recovered from COVID-19. The V and J genes are TRBV10-1 and TRBJ1-6, with a possible D match to TRBD1 (6 bases). Source: CD4+ T cells from blood, cultured in vitro, taken about 7 months after SARS-CoV-2 vaccination. CDR3 DNA: TGCGCCAGACAGGGCTATGCCTATAATTCACCCCTCCACTTT. Residues: CARQGYAYNSPLHF.